This TCR beta chain stems from a study of shared clonotypes between healthy human individuals. Produced via immunoSEQ multiplex PCR; TCRdb's table is partial and in-frame only. The sample lists around 600,000 clones; approximately 95% were seen once. Germline CDR1 is SGHDT and CDR2 is YYEEEE. The junction had 5 bases not matched to a gene; V was cut back by 0 bases and J by 3 bases. This CDR3 is 16 amino acids long. CD45RO-negative, CCR7-positively selected cells formed the naive CD8 fraction, excluding terminally differentiated effector memory CD45RA+ cells. Note on this clone: This specimen includes other DNA sequences encoding the same CDR3.

The material sequenced was naive CD8+ T cells sorted from blood. The chain links TRBV5-6 to TRBJ2-7; 11 positions agree with TRBD2. The sequence came from a woman aged 30 to 39 in good health. CDR3 coding DNA: TGTGCCAGCAGCTTGGAAACTAGCGGGAGATACTACGAGCAGTACTTC. Translation gives CASSLETSGRYYEQYF.